This T cell receptor (beta chain) was profiled in a study of regulatory T cells in long-lasting Graves disease. There are 15 residues in the CDR3. V trimming: 0 bases; J trimming: 7 bases; junction bases outside the gene matches: 6. The V gene's germline CDR1 is MNHNS and CDR2 SASEGT. This clonotype was detected ten times or more. Arm-PCR with iRepertoire HTBI primers amplified the CDR3 regions for these TCR beta libraries. Each CDR3 protein gets one entry after TCRdb re-called the multiplex PCR reads with MiXCR. Of some 560,000 distinct CDR3 sequences listed, about 15% are singletons. The time point: newly diagnosed GD, antithyroid drugs for less than 3 months. The authors made the TCR library using RNA they extracted from PBMCs. Diagnoses of Graves' disease were made by American Thyroid Association guidelines. These records were also assigned to another study, of T cells in Graves' hyperthyroidism and ophthalmopathy. That study reports: Carried out on the TCR CDR3, a first-round RT-PCR used the HTBI primer set. Most thyroid-expanded clonotypes above 0.001 were also found in blood.

The receptor was isolated from a woman aged 40-65 years with Graves disease. The chain links TRBV6-1 to TRBJ2-3; 8 positions agree with TRBD1. Here the sequenced sample was peripheral blood mononuclear cells (PBMCs), taken at new diagnosis, from a patient treated with antithyroid drugs. The CDR3 spells CASSEAGGTGNTQYF. The CDR3 nucleotides read TGTGCCAGCAGTGAAGCAGGAGGGACAGGAAATACGCAGTATTTT.